These T cell receptor beta chains were read from a single sample in a study of T-cell reconstitution after alpha-beta-depleted transplantation in children. TCRdb independently ran MiXCR on the PCR reads; one entry per CDR3 protein. The sample contains 500,000 to 650,000 distinct CDR3 sequences, over 10% of which appear only once. Sequencing used PBMCs, mostly from graft donor cells, obtained 180 days after TCRalphabeta/CD19-depleted stem cell transplant. The receptor set was obtained from a female patient aged 2 to 10 who had a stem cell transplant for aplastic anemia, so the T cells may come from the graft donor. Both conserved end residues are part of each CDR3. D genes are given only for firm matches. Not all rows give a size; the values are once, few, many and, for expanded clones, a class.

v_gene	abundance	d_gene	j_gene	CDR3aa	CDR3nt
TRBV27	few	TRBD2	TRBJ2-7	CASSFASPGLVGEQYF	TGTGCCAGCAGTTTCGCCTCTCCGGGACTAGTGGGCGAGCAGTACTTC
TRBV12-3/TRBV12-4	.	.	TRBJ2-5	CASSLASVTQYF	TGTGCCAGCAGTTTAGCTTCTGTGACCCAGTACTTC
TRBV28	few	.	TRBJ2-2	CASRGTATRNTGELFF	TGTGCCAGCAGGGGGACTGCAACCCGCAACACCGGGGAGCTGTTTTTT
TRBV20-1	few	.	TRBJ2-7	CSAEVGPEGYEQYF	TGCAGTGCTGAGGTGGGACCCGAGGGGTACGAGCAGTACTTC
TRBV12-3/TRBV12-4	.	TRBD1	TRBJ2-3	CASSFGGQAADTQYF	TGTGCCAGCAGTTTCGGTGGACAGGCGGCAGATACGCAGTATTTT
TRBV4-1	.	.	TRBJ2-1	CASSQDWRGTPNEQFF	TGCGCCAGCAGCCAAGATTGGCGCGGGACTCCCAATGAGCAGTTCTTC
TRBV10-3	few	.	TRBJ1-4	CAISFRQEGKLFF	TGTGCCATCAGTTTCCGACAGGAGGGAAAACTGTTTTTT
TRBV18	few	.	TRBJ1-1	CASSPSRLPSLNTEAFF	TGTGCCAGCTCACCAAGCAGGCTCCCTTCCTTGAACACTGAAGCTTTCTTT
TRBV18	many	.	TRBJ1-1	CASSPEGGTEAFF	TGTGCCAGCTCACCAGAGGGTGGCACTGAAGCTTTCTTT
TRBV29-1	.	.	TRBJ1-2	CSVPKGGGGDARRNYGYTF	TGCAGCGTTCCGAAGGGAGGGGGGGGCGACGCGAGACGAAACTATGGCTACACCTTC
TRBV7-3	.	.	TRBJ2-7	CASSLKVASSYEQYF	TGTGCCAGCAGCTTAAAGGTTGCGTCCTCCTACGAGCAGTACTTC
TRBV29-1	few	TRBD1	TRBJ2-7	CSALDRGPREQYF	TGCAGCGCCCTGGACAGGGGGCCCCGCGAGCAGTACTTC
TRBV6-5	.	.	TRBJ1-1	CASSYRAENTEAFF	TGTGCCAGCAGTTACAGGGCCGAGAACACTGAAGCTTTCTTT
TRBV20-1	many	TRBD1	TRBJ1-4	CSATTGGADNEKLFF	TGCAGTGCTACAACAGGGGGCGCAGATAATGAAAAACTGTTTTTT
TRBV5-6	many	TRBD2	TRBJ2-2	CASSRGGNGELFF	TGTGCCAGCAGCCGGGGGGGTAACGGGGAGCTGTTTTTT
TRBV5-1	few	.	TRBJ2-5	CASSNGSETQYF	TGCGCCAGCAGCAACGGGTCGGAGACCCAGTACTTC
TRBV28	.	.	TRBJ1-2	CASSFGLRGPYGYTF	TGTGCCAGCAGTTTCGGACTCAGGGGTCCCTATGGCTACACCTTC
TRBV7-6	many	TRBD1	TRBJ2-5	CASSLYRDRGQETQYF	TGTGCCAGCAGCTTATACCGGGACAGGGGCCAAGAGACCCAGTACTTC
TRBV10-3	few	TRBD1	TRBJ1-1	CAIRTGGNTEAFF	TGTGCCATCAGAACAGGGGGCAACACTGAAGCTTTCTTT
TRBV20-1	.	TRBD2	TRBJ2-1	CSARDRTSGMYNEQFF	TGCAGTGCTAGAGATCGCACTAGCGGGATGTACAATGAGCAGTTCTTC
TRBV20-1	few	.	TRBJ2-5	CSGTVGKETQYF	TGCAGTGGTACAGTAGGGAAGGAGACCCAGTACTTC
TRBV28	.	.	TRBJ2-3	CASSFSADTDTQYF	TGTGCCAGCAGTTTTAGCGCAGACACAGATACGCAGTATTTT
TRBV7-2	.	.	TRBJ1-2	CASSLLGLYGYTF	TGTGCCAGCAGCTTATTGGGGCTTTATGGCTACACCTTC
TRBV5-1	.	.	TRBJ2-2	CASSFRLAGELFF	TGCGCCAGCAGCTTCCGATTGGCCGGGGAGCTGTTTTTT
TRBV7-2	few	.	TRBJ2-1	CASSLEDSYNEQFF	TGTGCCAGCAGCTTAGAGGACAGCTACAATGAGCAGTTCTTC
TRBV4-2	.	TRBD2	TRBJ2-1	CASSQVGTSGYNEQFF	TGTGCCAGCAGCCAAGTCGGGACTAGCGGCTACAATGAGCAGTTCTTC
TRBV5-1	few	TRBD1	TRBJ2-7	CASSLGTGEQYEQYF	TGCGCCAGCAGCTTGGGAACAGGGGAGCAGTACGAGCAGTACTTC
TRBV25-1	few	.	TRBJ2-3	CASRRGEADTQYF	TGTGCCAGCAGAAGAGGGGAAGCAGATACGCAGTATTTT
TRBV12-3/TRBV12-4	.	.	TRBJ1-5	CASSSRTGRNQPQHF	TGTGCCAGCAGTTCACGGACCGGCCGCAATCAGCCCCAGCATTTT
TRBV9	.	.	TRBJ2-5	CASSVGGQETQYF	TGTGCCAGCAGCGTAGGAGGCCAAGAGACCCAGTACTTC
TRBV15	.	TRBD2	TRBJ2-1	CATSRDHVSGSGSGYNEQFF	TGTGCCACCAGCAGAGATCACGTTAGCGGGAGTGGTTCCGGGTACAATGAGCAGTTCTTC
TRBV7-2	few	TRBD2	TRBJ2-5	CASSSQAGVRHETQYF	TGTGCCAGCAGCTCCCAAGCGGGAGTACGGCACGAGACCCAGTACTTC
TRBV27	.	TRBD2	TRBJ2-1	CASSLSWGLPDNEQFF	TGTGCCAGCAGTTTATCGTGGGGACTACCCGACAATGAGCAGTTCTTC
TRBV28	few	.	TRBJ1-2	CASNRVDYGYTF	TGTGCCAGCAACAGGGTGGACTATGGCTACACCTTC
TRBV4-3	few	.	TRBJ2-6	CASSQDTTGSGANVLTF	TGCGCCAGCAGCCAAGATACAACGGGGTCTGGGGCCAACGTCCTGACTTTC
TRBV7-2	.	.	TRBJ2-5	CASSWGGPDETQYF	TGTGCCAGCAGCTGGGGAGGACCAGACGAGACCCAGTACTTC
TRBV11-3	.	TRBD1	TRBJ1-1	CASSSIALTGLNTEAFF	TGTGCCAGCAGCTCCATAGCCCTGACAGGGCTGAACACTGAAGCTTTCTTT
TRBV7-3	few	TRBD2	TRBJ2-1	CASSLTSAGGPHEQFF	TGTGCCAGCAGCTTAACGTCTGCGGGAGGGCCGCATGAGCAGTTCTTC
TRBV7-2	.	.	TRBJ2-3	CASSLAGLTDTQYF	TGTGCCAGCAGCTTAGCGGGTTTGACAGATACGCAGTATTTT
TRBV7-6	few	.	TRBJ2-2	CASSSSWNTGELFF	TGTGCCAGCAGCTCATCGTGGAACACCGGGGAGCTGTTTTTT
TRBV6-2/TRBV6-3	.	.	TRBJ1-5	CASSYRQGPSNQPQHF	TGTGCCAGCAGTTACCGGCAGGGACCTAGCAATCAGCCCCAGCATTTT
TRBV6-1	.	TRBD1	TRBJ2-7	CASWHRGRDEQYF	TGTGCCAGCTGGCACAGGGGGCGGGACGAGCAGTACTTC
TRBV15	few	TRBD1	TRBJ1-4	CATSRSRLNRDRANEKLFF	TGTGCCACCAGCAGAAGCAGGTTGAACCGGGACAGGGCTAATGAAAAACTGTTTTTT
TRBV14	.	TRBD2	TRBJ2-1	CASSRRTSGTGEQFF	TGTGCCAGCAGCCGGCGGACTAGCGGGACAGGTGAGCAGTTCTTC
TRBV7-6	.	.	TRBJ1-5	CASSFPPPYSNQPQHF	TGTGCCAGCAGCTTCCCCCCCCCCTATAGCAATCAGCCCCAGCATTTT
TRBV5-5	.	TRBD1	TRBJ1-1	CASSYRDSNTEAFF	TGTGCCAGCAGCTACCGGGACAGTAACACTGAAGCTTTCTTT
TRBV27	many	.	TRBJ2-1	CASSKTRTAVNNEQFF	TGTGCCAGCAGCAAAACTCGCACAGCGGTAAACAATGAGCAGTTCTTC
TRBV20-1	.	TRBD2	TRBJ2-1	CSARKLAGGVNEQFF	TGCAGTGCTCGGAAACTAGCGGGAGGAGTCAATGAGCAGTTCTTC
TRBV11-2	few	TRBD1	TRBJ2-1	CASSLVGTGQSYNEQFF	TGTGCCAGCAGCTTAGTAGGTACGGGACAGTCCTACAATGAGCAGTTCTTC
TRBV9	.	TRBD2	TRBJ2-5	CASSDQGAGAETQYF	TGTGCCAGCAGCGATCAAGGGGCGGGAGCAGAGACCCAGTACTTC
TRBV2	.	TRBD2	TRBJ2-4	CASSDRRLAGDIQYF	TGTGCCAGCAGTGATAGGAGACTAGCGGGGGACATTCAGTACTTC
TRBV13	medium-sized	.	TRBJ2-3	CASSSDRHGDTQYF	TGTGCCAGCAGCTCAGACAGGCATGGAGATACGCAGTATTTT
TRBV7-2	few	.	TRBJ1-1	CASNIRQINQAFF	TGTGCCAGCAACATTAGACAGATCAATCAAGCTTTCTTT
TRBV19	.	TRBD1	TRBJ1-1	CASRQGARFAEAFF	TGTGCCTCGCGCCAGGGGGCGAGGTTCGCTGAAGCTTTCTTT
TRBV29-1	many	.	TRBJ1-2	CSVDPPGFGYGYTF	TGCAGCGTAGATCCACCCGGGTTTGGGTATGGCTACACCTTC
TRBV5-1	few	.	TRBJ1-3	CASSLGGEFSGNTIYF	TGCGCCAGCAGCTTGGGAGGGGAGTTCTCTGGAAACACCATATATTTT
TRBV7-9	.	.	TRBJ2-2	CASSLVSSNTGELFF	TGTGCCAGCAGCTTAGTAAGCTCGAACACCGGGGAGCTGTTTTTT